The entry below describes one T cell receptor (beta chain). What antigen it recognizes has not been identified. The sample holds no much larger clone one base away, and base qualities are not on file. This specimen comes from a study of cytomegalovirus exposure and HLA in healthy donors (dated by TCRdb to the late 2010s). Regarding the complete study: An earlier analysis of approximately 550 of the donors reported 276 Gb of sequence data and 100 million to 130 million unique TCR beta sequences from about 200 million T cells. Roughly 300 gigabases of sequencing data and 75 million to 85 million unique TCR sequences made up an early release that covered over 550 HLA-typed donors. Among the roughly 400 genotyped donors, approximately 77% belonged to the genetic ancestry cluster associated with self-reported Caucasian donors. The study was designed to test whether signatures of past pathogen exposure could be identified by cataloging public T cell receptors. Using immunosequencing, the study profiled T cell repertoires from 500 to 800 subjects and related those repertoires to cytomegalovirus serostatus. A separate validation cohort of roughly 110 different subjects was used in addition to the 666-subject first cohort. To predict cytomegalovirus infection status, the study brought together high-throughput TCR immunosequencing, statistical association of individual TCRs with disease status, and machine learning. A later analysis re-examined previously published TCR beta repertoires from over 500 donors and added high-resolution HLA genotyping to investigate patterns of TCR occurrence. In the later analysis, no new phenotypic data were used to find candidate immune exposures; instead, reliance was placed on TCR beta sequences and their occurrence across donors. In an earlier analysis of 587 of the donors, high-throughput TCR beta sequencing was used to judge whether each TCR beta V gene segment behaved as functional or pseudogenic. Donor age, sex, ethnicity and CMV serostatus were compiled alongside the repertoire data. A later genetic analysis took genome-wide SNP genotypes for about 60% of the roughly 670 donors and used that subset as a discovery cohort. All discovery cohort repertoires had been generated on a single sequencing platform. HLA typing covered class I and class II loci at four-digit resolution. The number of typed donors differed by locus: about 629-630 for A, B, C, DRB1 and DQB1; 500 to 550 for DQA1; approximately 610 for DPA1; and around 450 for DPB1. A handful of DR-DQ haplotypes were handled as single units for association and clustering because linkage in the cohort was strong. Across about 380 genotyped donors of the cohort, an average of 235,054 unique TCR beta nucleotide sequences per donor were sequenced, and approximately 19% of those sequences were non-productive. The paper's findings and limits, for the study overall: The authors suggested that the approach could potentially be generalized to other disease states and immunological phenotypes. Most CMV-associated TCR beta chains appeared to be HLA-restricted in a later analysis, and the HLA associations seemed to be driven largely by CMV exposure. Correlated functional status among segregating V segments might be attributable to linkage disequilibrium, but an unknown experimental factor could not be ruled out. Most TCR sequences were observed very rarely across donors, whereas some public TCRs were present in many individuals. The study gave a list of 150 to 200 TCR beta chains associated with cytomegalovirus. In a later analysis, the rate of TCR association differed among HLA loci, with DRB1 alleles having the most associated TCRs and HLA-C alleles having the fewest. A later analysis reported that several top co-occurrence clusters appeared linked to parvovirus B19, influenza, CMV and Epstein-Barr virus. A later analysis found that HLA-associated TCR beta chains were more clonally expanded and had lower generation probabilities than equally common non-associated chains. Strong co-occurrence of HLA alleles, especially DR and DQ, made assigning TCR associations to individual alleles difficult. Cytomegalovirus status was reported to be diagnosed by the classifier with high specificity and sensitivity in both the original and validation cohorts. A later analysis associated about 18,000 TCR beta sequences with specific HLA alleles at a false discovery rate of 0.05. The earlier analysis of about 600 of the donors excluded fewer than 20 rarely observed V segments, including chromosome 9 orphons, because counts were too low. Because the 87-base-pair reads could not distinguish some IMGT-functional V segments, including TRBV6-2 and TRBV6-3, those segments were excluded. In a later genetic analysis, fewer N-insertions in productive TCRs were reported among donors in an Asian-associated ancestry cluster than the roughly 700-donor mean. A later genetic analysis associated a missense DCLRE1C variant with V-gene and J-gene trimming of TCR beta chains, and an independent cohort replicated the association. Only TCR beta chains were sequenced in this cohort, and the absence of alpha or paired-chain data limited detectable features. Broadly in line with IMGT annotations, most TCR beta V segments showed up in productive rearrangements about 87% or about 30% of the time in an earlier analysis of several hundred of the donors. In vitro tests confirmed that a few of the cytomegalovirus-associated TCR beta chains recognize cytomegalovirus antigens. A cluster of highly shared sequence variants was judged likely to represent a technical artifact of the sequencing pipeline. The only immune exposure information available for the cohort was CMV serostatus. Because HLA typing was unavailable for some donors at each locus, only the typed subset was used in association tests. A further reported finding was that TCR beta sequences accurately predicted the HLA-A and HLA-B alleles for most subjects in the first cohort. Sequencing depth was assumed to be roughly uniform across donors in the presence/absence analyses, though that assumption may not hold.

V gives up 1 base and J gives up 5 bases, and the segment between their germline ends measures 10 bases. CDR3 length: 13 amino acids, cysteine to phenylalanine. Just the 39-base CDR3 DNA is kept, in frame starting at base 1. Taken from the germline V gene, the CDR1 and CDR2 loops are SGHRS and YFSETQ. The cohort comprised more than 550 healthy bone marrow donors. At the time of sampling, every cohort member was nominally healthy, though immune exposures that went unrecorded were likely present. The donor was CMV seropositive and was included in the group of around 300 seropositive cohort members. A peripheral blood sample was collected from each donor, and TCR beta sequencing was performed on peripheral blood mononuclear cells. The Qiagen DNeasy Blood Extraction Kit was used to extract genomic DNA from the blood cell samples. Receptor libraries were prepared by the immunoSEQ multiplex PCR assay. The multiplex PCR relied on a mix of 60 forward primers for TCR Vbeta segments and 13 reverse primers for TCR Jbeta segments. Amplification of the CDR3 region of rearranged TCR beta genes was performed with a multiplex PCR assay on genomic DNA. The Illumina HiSeq System was used to sequence the amplified TCR beta libraries as 87-base-pair reads. Per the source publication's procedure: Across the roughly 600 repertoires, a later analysis counted 80 million or so unique TCR beta chains, approximately 10 million of which were shared by at least two donors. A nearest-neighbor algorithm error-corrected the raw reads and collapsed the reads into unique sequences, merging closely related sequences to remove PCR and sequencing errors. Alignment of CDR3 sequences to IMGT reference sequences was used to assign V, D and J gene segments. For a sequence to be retained, at least a six-nucleotide match to both a V gene segment and a J gene segment was required. A rearrangement was called productive if the CDR3 had no stop codons and remained in frame with V and J, and every other rearrangement was called non-productive. CDR3 was defined according to IMGT convention as the region running from the second conserved V-encoded cysteine to the conserved J-encoded phenylalanine. Sequences without an unambiguous match to a single V gene segment were excluded from the earlier analysis of several hundred of the donors. An earlier analysis of some 610 of the donors called V segments functional above 56.7% productive rearrangements and segregating when the between-donor standard deviation exceeded 5%. A statistical classification framework was built for diagnosing cytomegalovirus status from the catalog of TCR beta chain sequences. In a later analysis, V and J genes were assigned by comparing TCR nucleotide sequences against IMGT/GENE-DB human TR gene sequences. Using the TCRdist pipeline, a later analysis assigned CDR3 sequences along with most-parsimonious VDJ recombination scenarios. A later analysis defined each TCR beta chain by its CDR3 amino acid sequence plus V-gene family, and excluded reads lacking a unique V-gene family. In a later analysis, a few hundred highly shared, low-generation-probability nucleotide sequences were removed to address suspected cross-contamination and a sequencing artifact. In a later analysis, a clonal expansion index was calculated for each public chain from normalized within-repertoire ranks of inferred template counts. A later analysis computed generation probabilities with a VDJ recombination model fitted to out-of-frame rearrangements, and checked the results against IGoR. Hypergeometric tests were used in a later analysis to score TCR-TCR, TCR-HLA and TCR-CMV co-occurrence, with a repertoire-size bias correction applied to the TCR pairs. In a later analysis, false discovery rates were estimated by permuting HLA or CMV assignments 20 times. A later analysis grouped co-occurring TCRs with DBSCAN, adding TCRdist sequence similarity when clustering within HLA-allele-positive subsets. For co-occurrence clustering, repertoires with fewer than 30,000 or more than 120,000 public chains were excluded, along with a handful of repertoires with anomalous nucleotide sharing. TCRdb provides this immuneACCESS table in a form limited to in-frame rearrangements. Some clones are lacking; in checked studies, under half of them reflect an unresolved V gene, and why the rest are absent is not known. The D gene and trimming were derived from the DNA, and the V and J assignments and clone size from that table. Here the sample has under 250,000 clones; around four fifths occur a single time. The ten biggest clones cover about 9.4% of the sample.

Sequencing used PBMCs. The V gene is TRBV5-1 and the J gene is TRBJ2-7; a weak D assignment points to TRBD1 (6 bases agree). The receptor was isolated from a woman aged 45-59 years in good health and CMV-seropositive. The encoded CDR3 is CASSLNRANEQYF. The sequenced DNA is TGCGCCAGCAGCTTGAACAGGGCAAACGAGCAGTACTTC.